The rows below give T cell receptor beta chains drawn from one sample of a study of human T cells and chemical hapten exposure. TCRdb recomputed calls from the RACE reads with MiXCR, one row per CDR3 protein. This sample has more than 250,000 distinct CDR3 sequences, with approximately 7.5% found just once. The sequencing here drew on whole blood, taken in connection with sensitization to the hapten diphenylcyclopropenone (DPC). The receptors stem from a man younger than 30 with alopecia areata. Some clones in this sample may be carry-over from other donors' samples. CDR3s include the opening cysteine and the closing phenylalanine or tryptophan. The order of the fields is CDR3 length, J gene, clone size, V gene, D gene, CDR3 protein. A D gene is named only where the DNA matches it firmly. Expanded clones are given a class, and other clones once, few, many or no size at all.

length: 14; J: TRBJ2-1; size: .; V: TRBV6-5; D: .; CDR3: CASSYSPGSNEQFF
length: 17; J: TRBJ1-1; size: .; V: TRBV2; D: TRBD1; CDR3: CASSPPIRGRFETEAFF
length: 16; J: TRBJ2-1; size: .; V: TRBV19; D: .; CDR3: CASSMGWDSTQREQFF
length: 16; J: TRBJ1-2; size: .; V: TRBV6-5; D: TRBD1; CDR3: CASSTSNRGTNYGYTF
length: 16; J: TRBJ1-5; size: .; V: TRBV27; D: TRBD1; CDR3: CASSPGTGLRLQPQHF
length: 15; J: TRBJ1-2; size: few; V: TRBV2; D: .; CDR3: CASSVDLLGVDGYTF
length: 13; J: TRBJ1-4; size: few; V: TRBV27; D: .; CDR3: CASSLNGDEKLFF
length: 15; J: TRBJ2-5; size: many; V: TRBV6-2/TRBV6-3; D: TRBD1; CDR3: CASSFQQGDAETQYF
length: 14; J: TRBJ2-7; size: few; V: TRBV20-1; D: .; CDR3: CSAYARTAYYEQYF
length: 15; J: TRBJ1-5; size: .; V: TRBV7-9; D: .; CDR3: CASSLGTVRNQPQHF
length: 16; J: TRBJ2-7; size: once; V: TRBV9; D: TRBD1; CDR3: CVSSGTTGSGLWEQYF
length: 15; J: TRBJ1-1; size: many; V: TRBV5-1; D: .; CDR3: CASSLVGGGDTEAFF
length: 15; J: TRBJ2-2; size: many; V: TRBV5-1; D: TRBD1; CDR3: CASSSGQGNTGELFF
length: 17; J: TRBJ1-5; size: .; V: TRBV6-2/TRBV6-3; D: .; CDR3: CASSYRGRDPYNQPQHF
length: 15; J: TRBJ2-3; size: few; V: TRBV4-1; D: .; CDR3: CASSPRAGSTDTQYF
length: 13; J: TRBJ2-7; size: few; V: TRBV20-1; D: TRBD2; CDR3: CSAPRTSSYEQYF
length: 14; J: TRBJ2-3; size: few; V: TRBV9; D: .; CDR3: CASSVESRTDTQYF
length: 12; J: TRBJ1-2; size: .; V: TRBV25-1; D: .; CDR3: CASSGQGIGYTF
length: 15; J: TRBJ2-5; size: few; V: TRBV7-7; D: .; CDR3: CASSYGEQLQETQYF
length: 13; J: TRBJ1-4; size: many; V: TRBV28; D: .; CDR3: CASSRGGGEKLFF
length: 14; J: TRBJ2-3; size: few; V: TRBV27; D: .; CDR3: CASSFVRDTDTQYF
length: 10; J: TRBJ2-1; size: many; V: TRBV7-9; D: .; CDR3: CAWGGNEQFF
length: 13; J: TRBJ1-6; size: many; V: TRBV27; D: .; CDR3: CASSGHYNSPLHF
length: 17; J: TRBJ1-1; size: few; V: TRBV5-6; D: TRBD1; CDR3: CASSAGTGGYWGTEAFF
length: 20; J: TRBJ1-5; size: many; V: TRBV4-3; D: .; CDR3: CASSQDWVAPGPSSGQPQHF
length: 14; J: TRBJ2-6; size: many; V: TRBV7-6; D: .; CDR3: CASSPSRRYSVLTF
length: 15; J: TRBJ1-5; size: few; V: TRBV28; D: .; CDR3: CASIQSPVSNQPQHF
length: 15; J: TRBJ1-6; size: few; V: TRBV27; D: .; CDR3: CASSLRRQTNSPLHF
length: 12; J: TRBJ1-1; size: .; V: TRBV20-1; D: .; CDR3: CSIKGGNTEAFF
length: 14; J: TRBJ2-5; size: few; V: TRBV3-1; D: .; CDR3: CASSRARGAETQYF
length: 19; J: TRBJ2-5; size: many; V: TRBV3-1; D: TRBD2; CDR3: CASSQEIVGSGGAQETQYF
length: 15; J: TRBJ1-6; size: many; V: TRBV28; D: TRBD1; CDR3: CASSPRDRRYSPLHF
length: 14; J: TRBJ1-6; size: few; V: TRBV28; D: .; CDR3: CASSWPSGGSPLHF
length: 18; J: TRBJ2-2; size: .; V: TRBV5-5; D: .; CDR3: CASSFLGPTRLEPGELFF
length: 16; J: TRBJ2-3; size: many; V: TRBV4-2; D: .; CDR3: CASSQDLGGATDTQYF
length: 18; J: TRBJ1-2; size: .; V: TRBV7-2; D: TRBD1; CDR3: CASSLDPSRRGPHYGYTF
length: 11; J: TRBJ1-2; size: .; V: TRBV29-1; D: .; CDR3: CSATGRRGYTF
length: 14; J: TRBJ2-2; size: .; V: TRBV11-2; D: .; CDR3: CASSFGRATGELFF
length: 16; J: TRBJ1-3; size: few; V: TRBV28; D: TRBD1; CDR3: CASSRAGQQTGNTIYF
length: 14; J: TRBJ2-5; size: .; V: TRBV6-5; D: .; CDR3: CASSYNSGSETQYF
length: 14; J: TRBJ2-3; size: .; V: TRBV20-1; D: .; CDR3: CSADRDRSTDTQYF
length: 15; J: TRBJ1-1; size: many; V: TRBV7-2; D: .; CDR3: CASSLYAGPNTEAFF
length: 14; J: TRBJ1-2; size: many; V: TRBV29-1; D: TRBD1; CDR3: CSVGARGQLYGYTF
length: 15; J: TRBJ1-1; size: few; V: TRBV12-3/TRBV12-4; D: TRBD1; CDR3: CASSFGSGTGSKAFF
length: 13; J: TRBJ2-7; size: few; V: TRBV6-2/TRBV6-3; D: .; CDR3: CASIESSEDEQYF
length: 13; J: TRBJ1-1; size: .; V: TRBV24-1; D: .; CDR3: CATRLGANTEAFF
length: 14; J: TRBJ1-2; size: many; V: TRBV27; D: TRBD1; CDR3: CASIPGQGASGYTF
length: 14; J: TRBJ2-3; size: many; V: TRBV10-3; D: .; CDR3: CAISERGSPGTQYF
length: 17; J: TRBJ1-1; size: many; V: TRBV3-1; D: TRBD1; CDR3: CASSRTGARGGNTEAFF